The next 21 T cell receptor beta chains were all read from a single sample in a study of cytomegalovirus exposure and HLA in healthy donors (dated by TCRdb to the late 2010s). Library method: the immunoSEQ multiplex PCR assay. A mixture of 60 forward primers for TCR Vbeta segments and 13 reverse primers for TCR Jbeta segments was used in the multiplex PCR. The source is immuneACCESS, and TCRdb retained only in-frame sequences with V and J called. Part of the clones is not carried over; for the studies checked, unresolved V genes explain less than half of this, and the remainder is unexplained. This sample lists some 66,000 clones; roughly 80% were detected once. Jointly, the top ten make up less than 3% of the sample. The material sequenced was PBMCs. The origin of the receptors is a woman aged 30 to 39 in good health and CMV-seronegative.

This chain joins TRBV4-1 and TRBJ2-3; 14 positions agree with TRBD2. Germline V gene sequence: CDR1 MGHRA, CDR2 YSYEKL. Germline trimming cut 4 bases from V and 1 base from J; bases unmatched to any gene: 13. The CDR3 is 20 residues long. CDR3 sequence reads: CASSLTTSGGATGGTDTQYF. For the CDR3, the DNA is TGCGCCAGCAGCCTAACGACTAGCGGGGGGGCCACTGGAGGCACAGATACGCAGTATTTT.

This sequence joins TRBV27 and TRBJ2-5; possible D gene TRBD1, 6 bases. In germline, CDR1 is MNHEY, CDR2 SMNVEV (reference sequence). This CDR3 is 13 amino acids long. With 6 bases removed from V and 7 bases from J, the gap between germline ends came to 15 bases. In DNA, the CDR3 is TGTGCCAGCAGACCCGGGACACTCGCGACCCAGTACTTC. This sequence encodes CASRPGTLATQYF.

This chain uses TRBV11-2 with TRBJ2-5; the match to TRBD2 covers 12 bases. Losses at the gene ends were 4 bases for V and 2 bases for J; bases not matched to a gene: 2. The CDR3 extends over 15 amino acids. Germline CDR1 reads SGHAT; CDR2 reads FQNNGV. This chain's CDR3 is CASSWTSGDQETQYF. CDR3 bases: TGTGCCAGCAGCTGGACTAGCGGGGATCAAGAGACCCAGTACTTC.

This chain uses TRBV5-1 with TRBJ2-1; D perhaps matches TRBD2 (5 bases). The CDR3 loop spans 11 amino acids. The ends were cut back, 3 bases at V and 8 bases at J, with 6 bases in the middle. Germline CDR1 and CDR2: SGHRS and YFSETQ. The CDR3 DNA reads TGCGCCAGCAGCTGGCGGGATGAGCAGTTCTTC. Protein sequence: CASSWRDEQFF. Supplemented by reference TRBV5-1 and TRBJ2-1, the full variable domain reads KAGVTQTPRYLIKTRGQQVTLSCSPISGHRSVSWYQQTPGQGLQFLFEYFSETQRNKGNFPGRFSGRQFSNSRSEMNVSTLELGDSALYLCASSWRDEQFFGPGTRLTVL.

The CDR3 DNA reads TGTGCCAGCAGCGTAGCGGGAAATGGAAACACCATATATTTT. This sequence encodes CASSVAGNGNTIYF. The rearrangement joins TRBV9 to TRBJ1-3; D gene ambiguous. Trimming removed 0 bases from V and 3 bases from J, with 7 bases in between. Germline V gene lookup returns CDR1 SGDLS and CDR2 YYNGEE. The CDR3 is 14 amino acids.

The chain recombines TRBV7-9 with TRBJ1-1, with TRBD1 matching over 7 bases. In germline, CDR1 is SEHNR, CDR2 FQNEAQ (reference sequence). V dropped 1 base and J dropped 0; count of bases not matched to a gene: 2. CDR3 size: 15 residues. CDR3 DNA sequence: TGTGCCAGCAGCTTAGGACAGGGCCTGAACACTGAAGCTTTCTTT. Protein product: CASSLGQGLNTEAFF.

This chain links TRBV7-2 with TRBJ2-7; TRBD2 matches 9 bases. The junction had 10 bases not matched to a gene; V was cut back by 0 bases and J by 7 bases. CDR1 and CDR2 from the germline V gene are SGHTA and FQGNSA. The CDR3 sequence is 16 residues long. CDR3 sequence (DNA): TGTGCCAGCAGCTTAGCGCTCGGTAGCGGGAGAAGTGAGCAGTACTTC. This sequence encodes CASSLALGSGRSEQYF.

The rearrangement joins TRBV5-1 to TRBJ2-7; D is ambiguous. The germline V gene encodes CDR1 SGHRS and CDR2 YFSETQ. V was trimmed by 4 bases and J by 2 bases, leaving 10 bases between them. This CDR3 is built from 13 residues. The CDR3 spells CASSPTSAYEQYF. For the CDR3, the DNA is TGCGCCAGCAGCCCCACGTCAGCCTACGAGCAGTACTTC.

This clone appeared a few times. The rearrangement joins TRBV6-4 to TRBJ2-3, with TRBD1 as a possible D gene (6 bases). Germline V gene data show CDR1 as MRHNA and CDR2 as SNTAGT. This CDR3 comprises 16 residues. V was shortened by 0 bases and J by 3 bases, with 13 bases between the two germline ends. This CDR3 is CASSDSYRETTDTQYF. CDR3 nucleotides: TGTGCCAGCAGTGACTCCTACAGGGAGACGACAGATACGCAGTATTTT.

This clone was detected only a few times. J is TRBJ1-5 and V is TRBV18, with 7 bases identical to TRBD1. Germline lookup yields CDR1 KGHSH and CDR2 LQKENI. The trim removed 1 base at V and 4 bases at J, leaving 4 bases unmatched. This CDR3 has 15 residues. The CDR3 region is CASSPQGALNQPQHF. The CDR3 nucleotides read TGTGCCAGCTCACCACAGGGGGCCTTAAATCAGCCCCAGCATTTT.

This chain connects TRBV5-4 to TRBJ2-7, with D possibly TRBD1 on 5 matching bases. Deletions cut 2 bases from V and 2 bases from J, with 8 bases between. CDR3 length equals 13 residues. Germline assignment: CDR1 SGHNT and CDR2 YYREEE (reference sequence). The CDR3 sequence: CASSFAGPYEQYF. The CDR3 nucleotides are TGTGCCAGCAGCTTTGCAGGGCCCTACGAGCAGTACTTC.

V gene TRBV30 combines with J gene TRBJ2-2, with D possibly being TRBD1 (6 bases). Germline V gives CDR1 GTSNPN, CDR2 SVGIG (reference sequence). The CDR3 has 15 amino acids. The V end was cut by 3 bases, the J end by 1 base, with 12 bases between. The CDR3 loop reads CAWSVGQQNTGELFF. The CDR3 bases are TGTGCCTGGAGCGTAGGACAGCAGAACACCGGGGAGCTGTTTTTT.

The genes are TRBV19 and TRBJ1-5, with a tentative D call TRBD1 (5 bases). CDR1 LNHDA and CDR2 SQIVND come from the germline V gene (reference sequence). CDR3 length: 15 residues. Trimming took 8 bases from V and 2 from J, leaving 16 bases between them. The CDR3 sequence is CASDRWGVGNQPQHF. Here the CDR3 DNA reads TGTGCCAGTGATCGATGGGGGGTAGGCAATCAGCCCCAGCATTTT.

This chain connects TRBV4-2 to TRBJ1-4, with 9 bases fitting TRBD1. CDR3 length: 16 amino acids. Germline CDR1 and CDR2: LGHNA and YNFKEQ. Losses at the gene ends were 1 base for V and 5 bases for J; bases not matched to a gene: 5. CDR3 loop: CASSQGGGQGNEKLFF. The DNA of the CDR3 is TGTGCCAGCAGCCAAGGAGGCGGACAGGGGAATGAAAAACTGTTTTTT.

DNA for the CDR3: TGTGCCAGCAGCGGAGACAGGGGGCTTTTCACAGATACGCAGTATTTT. Translation: CASSGDRGLFTDTQYF. The J gene is TRBJ2-3, the V gene TRBV5-4; TRBD1 aligns across 10 bases. Germline V gives CDR1 SGHNT, CDR2 YYREEE (reference sequence). This CDR3 spans 16 amino acids. With 4 bases clipped from V and 2 bases from J, the junction kept 7 bases outside the gene matches.

The rearrangement joins TRBV4-3 to TRBJ1-2; D is ambiguous. The V end lost 1 base, the J end lost 8 bases, and 11 bases lay between the germline ends. Per the germline V gene, CDR1 is LGHNA and CDR2 is YSLEER. The CDR3 loop spans 13 amino acids. CDR3 nucleotide sequence: TGCGCCAGCAGCCAAGGGTGGGTGGAGGGCTACACCTTC. It is translated as CASSQGWVEGYTF.

The V gene is TRBV28, the J gene TRBJ2-1; D not resolved. The CDR3 is 12 residues long. In germline, CDR1 is MDHEN, CDR2 SYDVKM. Trimming stripped 4 bases from V and 13 bases from J, with 14 bases between. The CDR3 DNA reads TGTGCCAGCAGTTCCGGATTGCGACTCCAGTTCTTC. It specifies CASSSGLRLQFF. The complete variable domain, with remaining parts taken from reference TRBV28 and TRBJ2-1, reads DVKVTQSSRYLVKRTGEKVFLECVQDMDHENMFWYRQDPGLGLRLIYFSYDVKMKEKGDIPEGYSVSREKKERFSLILESASTNQTSMYLCASSSGLRLQFFGPGTRLTVL.

The rearrangement uses TRBV9 and TRBJ2-1; perhaps TRBD1 as D (6 bases). CDR3 length: 15 amino acids. CDR1 is SGDLS, CDR2 YYNGEE, per germline. V lost 0 bases and J lost 4, with 11 bases in between. This CDR3 is CASSVEAGVYNEQFF. CDR3 nucleotides: TGTGCCAGCAGCGTAGAGGCAGGGGTATACAATGAGCAGTTCTTC. The full variable domain, its missing parts supplied by reference TRBV9 and TRBJ2-1, is DSGVTQTPKHLITATGQRVTLRCSPRSGDLSVYWYQQSLDQGLQFLIQYYNGEERAKGNILERFSAQQFPDLHSELNLSSLELGDSALYFCASSVEAGVYNEQFFGPGTRLTVL.

The chain combines TRBV7-9 with TRBJ1-5, with TRBD1 matching over 7 bases. Trimming at V came to 5 bases and at J to 7 bases, leaving 8 bases not matched to a gene. The germline V gene encodes CDR1 SEHNR and CDR2 FQNEAQ (reference sequence). This CDR3 has 14 amino acids. The CDR3 coding sequence is TGTGCCAGCAGCCATGGGGCAGGGGGGCAGCCCCAGCATTTT. This encodes CASSHGAGGQPQHF.

V usage is TRBV5-1 and J usage is TRBJ2-3, with a tentative D call TRBD1 (5 bases). The germline V gene has CDR1 SGHRS and CDR2 YFSETQ. V was pared by 4 bases and J by 3 bases, with 18 bases between. CDR3 length: 16 amino acids. The CDR3 is CASSPRVNSRTDTQYF. CDR3 DNA: TGCGCCAGCAGCCCCAGGGTGAATTCTAGGACAGATACGCAGTATTTT.

The rearrangement links TRBV7-2 to TRBJ2-3; 9 bases are a match to TRBD1. CDR1 and CDR2 (germline): SGHTA, FQGNSA. V lost 1 base, J lost 2 bases, and 4 bases stayed unmatched. This CDR3 has 16 amino acids. The CDR3 DNA is TGTGCCAGCAGCTTAGAAGACAGGGGGTTCACAGATACGCAGTATTTT. Translating gives CASSLEDRGFTDTQYF.